The 31 T cell receptor beta chains below were found in one sample sequenced in a study of PD-1 blockade in classical Hodgkin lymphoma. Produced via immunoSEQ multiplex PCR; TCRdb's table is partial and in-frame only. Counted here are 90,000 or so clones, 85% to 95% occurring once; the ten biggest clones make up approximately 2.4%. Each patient relapsed following autologous stem cell transplantation, and prior brentuximab vedotin exposure differed. This specimen was peripheral blood mononuclear cells (PBMCs), taken before the second cycle of nivolumab. The origin of the receptors is a human donor with classical Hodgkin lymphoma.

The rearrangement uses TRBV9 and TRBJ2-5; D remains unclear. The CDR3 has 15 amino acids. Looked up from germline, CDR1 is SGDLS and CDR2 is YYNGEE. Trimming shortened V by 0 bases and J by 1 base, and 10 bases separated the two germline ends. The CDR3 spells CASSVGDAPQETQYF. In DNA form, the CDR3 reads TGTGCCAGCAGCGTAGGCGACGCTCCCCAAGAGACCCAGTACTTC.

The V gene is TRBV28, the J gene TRBJ2-7; D uncertain. V was trimmed by 3 bases and J by 2 bases, leaving 11 bases between them. The CDR3 covers 14 residues. CDR1 is MDHEN, CDR2 SYDVKM, per germline. This CDR3 is CASSLPLNAYEQYF. The CDR3 DNA reads TGTGCCAGCAGTTTGCCCCTCAACGCCTACGAGCAGTACTTC. The complete variable domain, with remaining parts taken from reference TRBV28 and TRBJ2-7, reads DVKVTQSSRYLVKRTGEKVFLECVQDMDHENMFWYRQDPGLGLRLIYFSYDVKMKEKGDIPEGYSVSREKKERFSLILESASTNQTSMYLCASSLPLNAYEQYFGPGTRLTVT.

This clone was observed a handful of times. This chain connects TRBV6-1 to TRBJ2-3; D might be TRBD2 (7 bases). This CDR3 has 18 residues. Germline CDR1 is MNHNS and CDR2 is SASEGT. Trimming left V 4 bases short and J 1 base short, with 21 bases between. CDR3 residues: CASSGSGGRAFGTDTQYF. The CDR3 region has the DNA TGTGCCAGCAGTGGGTCGGGGGGCCGTGCGTTCGGCACAGATACGCAGTATTTT.

J is TRBJ2-7 and V is TRBV5-5; D is perhaps TRBD1 (7 bases). Germline loops: CDR1 SGHKS, CDR2 YYEKEE (reference sequence). The V and J ends lost 0 bases and 2 bases respectively, with 15 bases between them. The CDR3 totals 16 residues. The CDR3 DNA sequence: TGTGCCAGCAGCTTGGATGCGGGACAGCGTGCCTACGAGCAGTACTTC. This translates into CASSLDAGQRAYEQYF.

This chain links TRBV2 with TRBJ2-7; D is perhaps TRBD2 (5 bases). The germline CDR1 and CDR2 sequences are SNHLY and FYNNEI. The V end lost 6 bases, the J end lost 2 bases, and 17 bases lay between the germline ends. This CDR3 comprises 15 residues. The CDR3 sequence is CASSPEGGRAYEQYF. CDR3 DNA sequence: TGTGCCAGCAGCCCTGAGGGTGGGAGAGCCTACGAGCAGTACTTC.

In its sample, this clone was seen once. J is TRBJ2-7 and V is TRBV10-2, with a tentative D call TRBD2 (6 bases). CDR3 length: 16 amino acids. Per the germline V gene, CDR1 is WSHSY and CDR2 is SAAADI. Trimming stripped 0 bases from V and 2 bases from J, with 14 bases between. CDR3 DNA: TGCGCCAGCAGTGAGTCTTTGGGGCGGGATCCCTACGAGCAGTACTTC. Translating it yields CASSESLGRDPYEQYF.

The V gene is TRBV6-5, the J gene TRBJ1-5; D not certain. CDR1 is MNHEY, CDR2 SVGAGI, per germline. The CDR3 contains 14 residues. V lost 5 bases, J lost 1 base, and 9 bases lay in between. The CDR3 region is CASSEGRSNQPQHF. As DNA, the CDR3 is TGTGCCAGCAGTGAAGGCCGGAGCAATCAGCCCCAGCATTTT.

A word on this clone: Other DNA sequences of this sample code for an identical CDR3. The V call is TRBV5-1, the J call TRBJ2-5; no definite D call. Germline V lookup: CDR1 SGHRS, CDR2 YFSETQ. The CDR3 runs 11 residues. V was cut by 1 base and J by 5 bases, with 3 bases left in between. CDR3: CASSLRETQYF. CDR3 nucleotides: TGCGCCAGCAGCTTGAGGGAGACCCAGTACTTC. Full variable domain (outside the CDR3, taken from reference TRBV5-1 and TRBJ2-5): KAGVTQTPRYLIKTRGQQVTLSCSPISGHRSVSWYQQTPGQGLQFLFEYFSETQRNKGNFPGRFSGRQFSNSRSEMNVSTLELGDSALYLCASSLRETQYFGPGTRLLVL.

This clone was seen only a few times. This sequence joins TRBV30 and TRBJ1-1; 11 bases align to TRBD1. CDR3 size: 13 residues. The germline gives CDR1 GTSNPN, CDR2 SVGIG (reference sequence). CDR3 in DNA: TGTGCGTTCCGGGACAGGGGGAGCACTGAAGCTTTCTTT. Translated: CAFRDRGSTEAFF.

On this clone: A read error may produce the germline difference seen at one junction end. Other nucleotide sequences in the sample specify the same CDR3. The chain has TRBV27 and TRBJ2-2, with 11 bases matching TRBD2. The CDR3 runs to 16 residues. Germline V lookup: CDR1 MNHEY, CDR2 SMNVEV (reference sequence). This CDR3 is CASSLLAGGSTGELFF. The DNA of the CDR3 is TGCGCCAGCAGTTTGCTAGCGGGAGGTAGCACCGGGGAGCTGTTTTTT.

The rearrangement uses TRBV2 and TRBJ2-2; TRBD2 might be the D (5 bases). Germline V gene sequence: CDR1 SNHLY, CDR2 FYNNEI. V was shortened by 4 bases and J by 2 bases, with 11 bases between the two germline ends. The CDR3 runs to 15 residues. The CDR3 nucleotides read TGTGCCAGCAGTGTCGGGATAGGTAACACCGGGGAGCTGTTTTTT. It translates to CASSVGIGNTGELFF.

This chain links TRBV19 with TRBJ2-1; 9 nucleotides align to TRBD1. The germline V gene encodes CDR1 LNHDA and CDR2 SQIVND (reference sequence). J gave up 6 bases and V 4 bases, and 13 bases lay outside the gene matches. The CDR3 totals 17 residues. The CDR3 nucleotides read TGTGCCAGTAGTAACCCCCCGGGACAGGGTGCCCTCAATGAGCAGTTCTTC. This gives the protein CASSNPPGQGALNEQFF. The full variable domain, in which reference TRBV19 and TRBJ2-1 provide the parts outside the CDR3, is DGGITQSPKYLFRKEGQNVTLSCEQNLNHDAMYWYRQDPGQGLRLIYYSQIVNDFQKGDIAEGYSVSREKKESFPLTVTSAQKNPTAFYLCASSNPPGQGALNEQFFGPGTRLTVL.

CDR3: CASSLDIGQGGETQYF. The CDR3 DNA follows: TGTGCCAGCAGCTTAGATATAGGACAGGGGGGAGAGACCCAGTACTTC. This chain uses TRBV11-2 with TRBJ2-5, with TRBD1 matching over 10 bases. The V gene end was trimmed by 0 bases and the J gene end by 4 bases; junction bases not matched to a gene: 5. The CDR3 extends over 16 amino acids. Germline assignment: CDR1 SGHAT and CDR2 FQNNGV.

The rearrangement links TRBV9 to TRBJ2-6; the D call may be TRBD1 or TRBD2 (5 bases each). Trimming removed 0 bases at V and 5 bases at J, with 12 bases between. Germline V lookup: CDR1 SGDLS, CDR2 YYNGEE. The CDR3 spans 16 residues. CDR3 DNA: TGTGCCAGCAGCGTAGGAACGGGGCTCTGGGCCAACGTCCTGACTTTC. It translates to CASSVGTGLWANVLTF.

The J gene is TRBJ2-3, the V gene TRBV10-3; TRBD1 might be the D (6 bases). The CDR3 is made up of 18 amino acids. V gave up 6 bases and J gave up 0 bases, with 22 bases separating them. CDR1 ENHRY and CDR2 SYGVKD come from the germline V gene. In DNA form, the CDR3 reads TGTGCCATCAGAGGGGCCCCCGGACAGTTTTCTAGCACAGATACGCAGTATTTT. Residues: CAIRGAPGQFSSTDTQYF.

The chain links TRBV4-1 to TRBJ2-7, with TRBD2 matching 10 bases. The V segment lost 0 bases and the J segment 0 bases; nucleotides outside the gene matches: 2. CDR3 length equals 16 residues. From germline, CDR1 is MGHRA and CDR2 YSYEKL. The CDR3 spells CASSQDPSGSSYEQYF. In nucleotides, the CDR3 is TGCGCCAGCAGCCAAGATCCTAGCGGGAGCTCCTACGAGCAGTACTTC.

This chain joins TRBV2 and TRBJ2-2; D perhaps matches TRBD2 (5 bases). The CDR3 extends over 13 amino acids. Germline lookup yields CDR1 SNHLY and CDR2 FYNNEI. V dropped 10 bases and J dropped 3 bases, with 12 bases sitting between them. CDR3 in DNA: TGTGCCAATGCCGGGATAGACACCGGGGAGCTGTTTTTT. Amino acid sequence: CANAGIDTGELFF. The full variable domain, rest sourced from reference TRBV2 and TRBJ2-2, is EPEVTQTPSHQVTQMGQEVILRCVPISNHLYFYWYRQILGQKVEFLVSFYNNEISEKSEIFDDQFSVERPDGSNFTLKIRSTKLEDSAMYFCANAGIDTGELFFGEGSRLTVL.

V is TRBV11-1 and J is TRBJ1-1, with D possibly being TRBD1 (5 bases). The V gene lost 3 bases and the J gene lost 4 bases, with 9 bases spanning the gap. The germline CDR1 and CDR2 sequences are SGHAT and FQDESV (reference sequence). This CDR3 spans 13 amino acids. CDR3 sequence (DNA): TGTGCCAGCAGCTTGCAGGGAGTCACTGAAGCTTTCTTT. As protein: CASSLQGVTEAFF.

V usage is TRBV5-1 and J usage is TRBJ1-4, with D unclear. Germline V gene data show CDR1 as SGHRS and CDR2 as YFSETQ. The CDR3 spans 16 residues. The V end lost 0 bases, the J end lost 5 bases, and 14 bases lay between the germline ends. DNA of the CDR3: TGCGCCAGCAGCTTGGAAGTTGGCAGATCCAATGAAAAACTGTTTTTT. Translated: CASSLEVGRSNEKLFF.

The V gene is TRBV6-4, the J gene TRBJ2-3; 10 bases align to TRBD2. The germline CDR1 and CDR2 sequences are MRHNA and SNTAGT. V gave up 2 bases and J gave up 3 bases; unmatched junction bases: 8. This CDR3 is 17 amino acids long. The CDR3 sequence is CASSDRVAGGGTDTQYF. The CDR3 nucleotides read TGTGCCAGCAGTGACCGGGTAGCGGGAGGAGGTACAGATACGCAGTATTTT.

The rearrangement links TRBV4-1 to TRBJ2-5, with D perhaps given as TRBD1 or TRBD2 (5 bases each). Trimming cost V 2 bases and J 2 bases, with 12 bases left between them. The germline gives CDR1 MGHRA, CDR2 YSYEKL. This CDR3 is built from 15 residues. CDR3 protein: CASSQTPGRQETQYF. In DNA, the CDR3 is TGCGCCAGCAGCCAAACTCCGGGACGGCAAGAGACCCAGTACTTC.

CDR3 DNA sequence: TGTGCCATCAGAGCTTCGACGGAGGGAGCTTTCTTT. Protein sequence: CAIRASTEGAFF. J is TRBJ1-1 and V is TRBV10-3; D unclear. Germline V CDR1 and CDR2: ENHRY, SYGVKD. The CDR3 sequence is 12 residues long. V was cut by 6 bases and J by 10 bases, with 15 bases left in between.

The chain joins TRBV10-3 to TRBJ2-5; possible D gene TRBD2, 6 bases. The ends were cut back, 8 bases at V and 0 bases at J, with 13 bases in the middle. Germline CDR1 ENHRY, CDR2 SYGVKD. This CDR3 spans 14 amino acids. This chain's CDR3 is CAISSGGYQETQYF. The DNA for the CDR3 is TGTGCCATCTCGAGCGGAGGGTACCAAGAGACCCAGTACTTC.

V and J are TRBV5-5 and TRBJ1-1, with TRBD1 matching over 7 bases. Germline loops: CDR1 SGHKS, CDR2 YYEKEE (reference sequence). This CDR3 is 12 amino acids long. The J segment lost 7 bases and the V segment lost 3 bases, leaving 3 bases of the junction unmatched. The CDR3 DNA follows: TGTGCCAGCAGCTCGGGGACAGTTGAAGCTTTCTTT. This sequence encodes CASSSGTVEAFF. Complete variable domain (other parts from reference TRBV5-5 and TRBJ1-1): DAGVTQSPTHLIKTRGQQVTLRCSPISGHKSVSWYQQVLGQGPQFIFQYYEKEERGRGNFPDRFSARQFPNYSSELNVNALLLGDSALYLCASSSGTVEAFFGQGTRLTVV.

The chain employs TRBV10-1 and TRBJ1-5; D perhaps matches TRBD1 (5 bases). The length of the CDR3 is 15 residues. Trimming removed 5 bases from V and 3 bases from J, with 14 bases in between. Germline V CDR1 and CDR2: WNHNN, SYGVQD (reference sequence). The CDR3 loop is CASSHWTSHNQPQHF. CDR3 DNA sequence: TGCGCCAGCAGTCATTGGACAAGCCACAATCAGCCCCAGCATTTT.

This rearrangement joins TRBV11-2 to TRBJ1-2; D unresolved. Trimming stripped 0 bases from V and 8 bases from J, with 13 bases between. The length of the CDR3 is 14 residues. The germline CDR1 and CDR2 sequences are SGHAT and FQNNGV. The CDR3 sequence is CASSLEPYSPGYTF. CDR3 bases: TGTGCCAGCAGCTTAGAGCCCTACAGCCCGGGCTACACCTTC.

J is TRBJ1-5 and V is TRBV21-1; no DNA check was done on the table's D call, TRBD1. TRBV21-1 is designated a pseudogene. CDR3 size: 14 residues. The CDR3 DNA is TGTGCCAGCAGTATAGGACAGACAAATCAGCCCCAGCATTTT. The encoded protein is CASSIGQTNQPQHF.

This clone was observed once. The chain couples TRBV9 to TRBJ1-4, with 8 bases identical to TRBD1. V was pared by 3 bases and J by 5 bases, with 9 bases of the junction left unmatched. The CDR3 runs 16 residues. Germline V gene lookup returns CDR1 SGDLS and CDR2 YYNGEE. CDR3: CASSARADRGNEKLFF. In DNA form, the CDR3 reads TGTGCCAGCAGCGCAAGGGCCGACAGGGGAAATGAAAAACTGTTTTTT.

V gene TRBV5-1 combines with J gene TRBJ1-2, with unresolved D. Germline V gene data show CDR1 as SGHRS and CDR2 as YFSETQ. The CDR3 has 13 residues. V lost 0 bases to trimming and J lost 4 bases, with 7 bases between them. The CDR3 DNA reads TGCGCCAGCAGCTTGGCCGACATCTATGGCTACACCTTC. Translated: CASSLADIYGYTF.

The V call is TRBV27, the J call TRBJ2-7; 9 bases are a match to TRBD1. V was pared by 5 bases and J by 0 bases, with 11 bases of the junction left unmatched. The CDR3 runs 17 residues. Per the germline V gene, CDR1 is MNHEY and CDR2 is SMNVEV (reference sequence). In DNA form, the CDR3 reads TGTGCCAGCAGTCCGATAACAGGGGGCGCTTACTCCTACGAGCAGTACTTC. This codes for CASSPITGGAYSYEQYF.

The chain links TRBV18 to TRBJ2-1, with D perhaps given as TRBD1 or TRBD2 (6 bases each). The CDR3 extends over 15 amino acids. The germline V gene encodes CDR1 KGHSH and CDR2 LQKENI. Trimming stripped 0 bases from V and 7 bases from J, with 13 bases between. CDR3 sequence: CASSPPGGGGNEQFF. CDR3 sequence (DNA): TGTGCCAGCTCACCACCGGGAGGAGGGGGAAATGAGCAGTTCTTC.